The present T cell receptor beta chain was sequenced within a study of tumor and adjacent non-tumor tissue in lung cancer. In the study overall: Stage I to III disease affected 10 men and several women aged roughly 31 to 85. Samples averaged about 4.2 million productive TCRbeta reads each.

Study conclusions and caveats: In normal lung, the top 100 clones were significantly more dominant than in tumor.

TCRbeta libraries were built with three rounds of nested PCR, modified from ARM-PCR. TCRdb reprocessed the multiplex PCR reads with MiXCR, giving one entry per CDR3 protein. The sample has some 70,000 distinct CDR3 sequences; around 70% are singletons. As for this clonotype: Antigen unknown. This clone may be a read error of a much larger clone one base away.

CDR3 size: 15 residues. The V gene's germline CDR1 is MNHNS and CDR2 SASEGT. The V end lost 1 base, the J end lost 3 bases, and 13 bases lay between the germline ends. The template was RNA from unsorted bulk tissue. The normal lung tissue was taken more than 3 cm from the tumor edge. The V and J genes are TRBV6-1 and TRBJ2-7; D is possibly TRBD2 (6 bases). This sequence originates from a woman aged 50 to 60 with non-small cell lung cancer. Sequenced sample: distant non-tumor lung tissue. The CDR3 nucleotides are TGTGCCAGCAGTGAAGAGTCCAACGGGAGCTACGAGCAGTACTTC. Translation gives CASSEESNGSYEQYF.